These 27 T cell receptor beta chains were all obtained from the same sample, sequenced in a study of blood T cell repertoires in COVID-19. Libraries were prepared by immunoSEQ multiplex PCR; TCRdb keeps only in-frame clonotypes and omits some of them. The table has a few hundred thousand clones, around four fifths seen once. The sequencing sample was made of PBMCs or T cells enriched from blood (not recorded which). The receptors come from a man between 25 and 39 years old with acute COVID-19.

The CDR3 DNA reads TGTGCCTGGAGCAGGGGGCCTGAAGCTTTCTTT. This codes for CAWSRGPEAFF. This chain connects TRBV30 to TRBJ1-1, with TRBD1 identical over 8 bases. The V gene's germline CDR1 is GTSNPN and CDR2 SVGIG (reference sequence). The CDR3 has 11 amino acids. V shed 3 bases, J shed 6 bases, and the junction held 0 bases outside the gene matches.

The genes are TRBV5-1 and TRBJ1-2; TRBD1 aligns across 9 bases. With 0 bases clipped from V and 8 bases from J, the junction kept 2 bases outside the gene matches. Germline-derived CDR1 and CDR2 are SGHRS and YFSETQ. This CDR3 comprises 13 residues. Written as DNA, the CDR3 is TGCGCCAGCAGCTTGGACAGGGGGCGCGGCTACACCTTC. As protein: CASSLDRGRGYTF.

The rearrangement joins TRBV4-3 to TRBJ2-2; D is possibly TRBD2 (6 bases). The germline CDR1 and CDR2 sequences are LGHNA and YSLEER. The CDR3 is 14 residues long. Trimming shortened V by 4 bases and J by 6 bases, and 12 bases separated the two germline ends. CDR3 sequence: CASSLSGGAGELFF. The DNA for the CDR3 is TGCGCCAGCAGCCTTAGCGGAGGCGCCGGGGAGCTGTTTTTT.

The CDR3 DNA follows: TGTGCCAGCAGCTTAGGGAGACTACAGCGGGCTTACAATGAGCAGTTCTTC. Amino acids: CASSLGRLQRAYNEQFF. This sequence joins TRBV7-9 and TRBJ2-1; D might be TRBD2 (6 bases). Germline CDR1 SEHNR, CDR2 FQNEAQ (reference sequence). The CDR3 consists of 17 residues. Deletions cut 1 base from V and 4 bases from J, with 17 bases between.

The gene calls are TRBV21-1 and TRBJ2-7; the table calls TRBD2, which could not be checked here. TRBV21-1 is given as a pseudogene. The CDR3 loop spans 18 amino acids. The CDR3 protein is CASSKRIGDSGTYCEQYV. The DNA for the CDR3 is TGTGCCAGCAGCAAAAGGATCGGAGATAGCGGGACCTACTGCGAGCAGTACGTC.

This rearrangement joins TRBV15 to TRBJ2-2, with TRBD1 matching over 8 bases. V was pared by 5 bases and J by 5 bases, with 10 bases of the junction left unmatched. Germline CDR1 LNHNV, CDR2 YYDKDF (reference sequence). The CDR3 covers 16 residues. CDR3 loop: CATSARTGSVTGELFF. CDR3 DNA: TGTGCCACCAGCGCCCGGACAGGGTCGGTTACCGGGGAGCTGTTTTTT.

The count of this clone is one. The chain has TRBV6-1 and TRBJ2-7; 9 bases align to TRBD2. The CDR3 length is 14 residues. The V gene end was trimmed by 3 bases and the J gene end by 5 bases; junction bases not matched to a gene: 5. Germline CDR1 is MNHNS and CDR2 is SASEGT. The CDR3: CASSDGLAIDEQYV. The CDR3 nucleotides read TGTGCCAGCAGTGATGGACTAGCGATCGACGAGCAGTACGTC.

The chain has TRBV11-3 and TRBJ1-5; weak D call: TRBD1 (5 bases). Per germline, CDR1 SGHNT and CDR2 YENEEA. This CDR3 spans 14 amino acids. V was cut by 6 bases and J by 3 bases, with 12 bases left in between. In DNA form, the CDR3 reads TGTGCCAGCAGGGGGGGGGTTCCCAATCAGCCCCAGCATTTT. Translating gives CASRGGVPNQPQHF.

The chain employs TRBV11-3 and TRBJ2-1; D not certain. The CDR3 length is 12 residues. Germline assignment: CDR1 SGHNT and CDR2 YENEEA. V dropped 1 base and J dropped 9 bases, with 7 bases sitting between them. CDR3 coding DNA: TGTGCCAGCAGCTTAGGGAGCTCTGAGCAGTTCTTC. Translation: CASSLGSSEQFF.

The V and J genes are TRBV2 and TRBJ2-7, with a tentative D call TRBD1 (5 bases). This CDR3 has 13 amino acids. V gave up 6 bases and J gave up 5 bases, with 14 bases separating them. The V gene's germline CDR1 is SNHLY and CDR2 FYNNEI. This CDR3 is CASRQELLNEQYV. Here the CDR3 DNA reads TGTGCCAGCAGACAGGAGCTCTTAAACGAGCAGTACGTC.

The V and J genes are TRBV4-1 and TRBJ2-5; D ambiguous. The CDR3 runs 16 residues. V was clipped by 1 base and J by 0 bases, with 12 bases between them. Germline CDR1 and CDR2: MGHRA and YSYEKL. CDR3 sequence: CASSQGSTNHQETQYF. For the CDR3, the DNA is TGCGCCAGCAGCCAAGGGTCGACAAACCACCAAGAGACCCAGTACTTC.

The V gene is TRBV5-4, the J gene TRBJ2-1; D perhaps matches TRBD2 (5 bases). The CDR3 runs 13 residues. CDR1 is SGHNT and CDR2 is YYREEE in the germline V gene (reference sequence). The V and J ends lost 4 bases and 5 bases respectively, with 10 bases between them. The CDR3 bases are TGTGCCAGCAGCCTGCCGGGGAACAATGAGCAGTTCTTC. Encoded protein: CASSLPGNNEQFF.

This clone showed up just once. The chain links TRBV6-5 to TRBJ1-3; tentatively, D is TRBD1 (6 bases). This CDR3 region has 14 residues. V lost 8 bases and J 4 bases, leaving 15 bases between the germline ends. Germline-derived CDR1 and CDR2 are MNHEY and SVGAGI. The CDR3 nucleotides read TGTGCCAGCCAACAGGGTATGGAGGGAAACACCATATATTTT. Amino acid sequence: CASQQGMEGNTIYF.

This clone was counted once. V gene TRBV7-2 combines with J gene TRBJ2-1; 7 bases fit TRBD2. With V trimmed by 0 bases and J by 2 bases, 1 base remained unmatched. Germline assignment: CDR1 SGHTA and CDR2 FQGNSA. The CDR3 covers 15 residues. This chain's CDR3 is CASSLAGGTYNEQFF. CDR3 sequence (DNA): TGTGCCAGCAGCTTAGCGGGGGGGACCTACAATGAGCAGTTCTTC.

The gene calls are TRBV29-1 and TRBJ1-1, with D unclear. Per the germline V gene, CDR1 is SQVTM and CDR2 is ANQGSEA. The CDR3 consists of 11 residues. V lost 5 bases and J lost 5, with 9 bases in between. Written as DNA, the CDR3 is TGCAGCGTTCGGTCCCCAACTGAAGCTTTCTTT. It codes for CSVRSPTEAFF.

This chain uses TRBV28 with TRBJ1-2, with a tentative D call TRBD1 (6 bases). The ends were cut back, 4 bases at V and 2 bases at J, with 17 bases in the middle. In germline, CDR1 is MDHEN, CDR2 SYDVKM. The CDR3 length is 16 residues. In DNA, the CDR3 is TGTGCCAGCAGTTCGGGTTTAACAGGGCTCAACTATGGCTACACCTTC. Protein sequence: CASSSGLTGLNYGYTF.

V gene TRBV30 combines with J gene TRBJ1-1; 9 bases align to TRBD1. Germline loops: CDR1 GTSNPN, CDR2 SVGIG (reference sequence). The CDR3 is 16 amino acids. V shed 3 bases and J 6 bases; nucleotides not matched to a gene: 14. For the CDR3, the DNA is TGTGCCTGGAGACCACCTTCCGGGACAGGGTTATCTGAAGCTTTCTTT. Protein sequence: CAWRPPSGTGLSEAFF.

This clone was detected many times. Mismatch with germline at one junction end may stem from a read error. The chain uses TRBV5-1 and TRBJ1-4; TRBD1 matches at 8 bases. This CDR3 contains 16 residues. The germline V gene has CDR1 SGHRS and CDR2 YFSETQ. CDR3 coding DNA: TGTGCCAGCAGCTTGGAATTAGGGACAGGAGGTGAAAAACTGTTTTTT. Translating it yields CASSLELGTGGEKLFF.

This clone was detected only a few times. The genes are TRBV30 and TRBJ2-3; a possible D gene is TRBD1 (5 bases). CDR1 GTSNPN and CDR2 SVGIG come from the germline V gene (reference sequence). The V end lost 0 bases, the J end lost 6 bases, and 7 bases lay between the germline ends. The CDR3 runs to 12 residues. The CDR3 loop reads CAWSVSGDTQYF. The DNA for the CDR3 is TGTGCCTGGAGTGTATCAGGGGATACGCAGTATTTT.

The CDR3 region has the DNA TGTGCCAGCAGCGTAGGGGGCCCCCAAGAGACCCAGTACTTC. Translating it yields CASSVGGPQETQYF. This chain joins TRBV9 and TRBJ2-5; the D gene is possibly TRBD1 (5 bases). Per the germline V gene, CDR1 is SGDLS and CDR2 is YYNGEE. The V end was cut by 0 bases, the J end by 1 base, with 7 bases between. The CDR3 is 14 amino acids.

This chain links TRBV28 with TRBJ2-7; the D gene is possibly TRBD2 (5 bases). CDR3 length: 12 residues. V was clipped by 5 bases and J by 3 bases, with 8 bases between them. From germline, CDR1 is MDHEN and CDR2 SYDVKM. The CDR3 sequence: CASSRTVYEQYV. The CDR3 DNA is TGTGCCAGCAGTCGGACTGTCTACGAGCAGTACGTC.

The chain links TRBV2 to TRBJ1-5, with D unclear. Germline lookup yields CDR1 SNHLY and CDR2 FYNNEI. Between the trimmed V and J ends, which lost 2 bases and 1 base, there was a span of 9 bases. The CDR3 extends over 15 amino acids. The CDR3 bases are TGTGCCAGCAGTGAAATTATTCGGAGCAATCAGCCCCAGCATTTT. Translation gives CASSEIIRSNQPQHF.

The CDR3 bases are TGTGCCAGCAGCCTCGGGACAGGGGGCGAGCAGTACGTC. This encodes CASSLGTGGEQYV. The genes are TRBV5-1 and TRBJ2-7, with 11 nucleotides matching TRBD1. This CDR3 has 13 amino acids. Germline V gene sequence: CDR1 SGHRS, CDR2 YFSETQ.

The rearrangement links TRBV7-9 to TRBJ1-4, with TRBD1 matching over 7 bases. The trim removed 0 bases at V and 5 bases at J, leaving 3 bases unmatched. The germline CDR1 and CDR2 sequences are SEHNR and FQNEAQ (reference sequence). This CDR3 region has 15 residues. In DNA form, the CDR3 reads TGTGCCAGCAGCTTAGCAGTCAGGGGGAATGAAAAACTGTTTTTT. Amino acids: CASSLAVRGNEKLFF.

The rearrangement links TRBV6-2 or TRBV6-3 to TRBJ1-1; a possible D gene is TRBD1 (6 bases). Trimming pared 2 bases from V and 4 bases from J, leaving 14 bases between. Looked up from germline, CDR1 is MNHEY and CDR2 is SVGEGT. The CDR3 runs 15 residues. Written as DNA, the CDR3 is TGTGCCAGCAGTTACCAGACAGGCATTTCCACTGAAGCTTTCTTT. This translates into CASSYQTGISTEAFF.

The chain joins TRBV5-4 to TRBJ2-3; TRBD1 aligns across 7 bases. CDR1 is SGHNT, CDR2 YYREEE, per germline (reference sequence). There are 15 residues in the CDR3. The V segment lost 5 bases and the J segment 0 bases; nucleotides outside the gene matches: 6. The CDR3 coding sequence is TGTGCCAGCAGACCGACAGGGCTTAGCACAGATACGCAGTATTTT. Translation: CASRPTGLSTDTQYF.

The genes are TRBV7-9 and TRBJ1-1, with unresolved D. Germline CDR1 SEHNR, CDR2 FQNEAQ (reference sequence). This CDR3 comprises 12 residues. V gave up 5 bases and J gave up 4 bases, with 8 bases separating them. CDR3 amino acids: CASSGGSTEAFF. The CDR3 nucleotides are TGTGCCAGCAGCGGAGGGTCCACTGAAGCTTTCTTT.